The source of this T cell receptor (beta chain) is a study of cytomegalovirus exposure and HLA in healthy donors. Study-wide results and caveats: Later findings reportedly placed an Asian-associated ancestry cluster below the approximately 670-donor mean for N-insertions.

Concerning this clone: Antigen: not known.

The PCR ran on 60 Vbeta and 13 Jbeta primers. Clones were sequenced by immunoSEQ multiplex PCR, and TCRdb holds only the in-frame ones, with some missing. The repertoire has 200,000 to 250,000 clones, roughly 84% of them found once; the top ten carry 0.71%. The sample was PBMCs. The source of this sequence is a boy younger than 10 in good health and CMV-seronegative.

Written as DNA, the CDR3 is TGTGCCAGCAGCCCCGGGCCTAGCGGAGGGAACACCGGGGAGCTGTTTTTT. This codes for CASSPGPSGGNTGELFF. The V gene is TRBV7-2, the J gene TRBJ2-2; TRBD2 matches at 7 bases. The CDR3 has 17 residues. Germline V gives CDR1 SGHTA, CDR2 FQGNSA. With 5 bases clipped from V and 1 base from J, the junction kept 10 bases outside the gene matches. Full variable domain (rest looked up from reference TRBV7-2 and TRBJ2-2): GAGVSQSPSNKVTEKGKDVELRCDPISGHTALYWYRQSLGQGLEFLIYFQGNSAPDKSGLPSDRFSAERTGGSVSTLTIQRTQQEDSAVYLCASSPGPSGGNTGELFFGEGSRLTVL.